This T cell receptor beta chain came from a study of T cell responses to AZD1222 COVID-19 vaccine. Libraries were prepared by immunoSEQ multiplex PCR; TCRdb keeps only in-frame clonotypes and omits some of them. The top ten hold around a tenth of the sample, which has 75,000 to 85,000 clones, around 85% seen once. Comment on this clone: Its antigen is currently unknown.

Per germline, CDR1 SGDLS and CDR2 YYNGEE. Unmatched junction bases numbered 7, after V lost 0 bases and J lost 8 bases. The length of the CDR3 is 15 residues. Study-level results: Vaccination with two AZD1222 doses was followed by a rise in Spike-specific TCR breadth and depth. Clonal diversity may have been underestimated in mostly white British donors.

The material was peripheral blood, obtained 28 days after the second AZD1222 dose. The chain carries TRBV9 and TRBJ1-4, with 7 bases aligning to TRBD1. This receptor was identified in an adult who received the AZD1222 COVID-19 vaccine. The CDR3 loop reads CASSVEGAPREKLFF. The CDR3 nucleotides are TGTGCCAGCAGCGTAGAGGGGGCGCCCCGGGAAAAACTGTTTTTT. Based on the CDR3 plus reference TRBV9 and TRBJ1-4, the full variable domain is DSGVTQTPKHLITATGQRVTLRCSPRSGDLSVYWYQQSLDQGLQFLIQYYNGEERAKGNILERFSAQQFPDLHSELNLSSLELGDSALYFCASSVEGAPREKLFFGSGTQLSVL.